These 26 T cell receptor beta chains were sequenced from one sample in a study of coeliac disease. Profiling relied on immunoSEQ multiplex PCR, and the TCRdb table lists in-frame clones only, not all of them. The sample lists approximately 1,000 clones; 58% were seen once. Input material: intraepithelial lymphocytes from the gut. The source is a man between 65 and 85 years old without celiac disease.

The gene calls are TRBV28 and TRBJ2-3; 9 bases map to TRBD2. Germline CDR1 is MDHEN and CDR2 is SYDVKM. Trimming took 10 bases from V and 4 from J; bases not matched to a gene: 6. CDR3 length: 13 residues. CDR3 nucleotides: TGTGCCACCCCGGGACTAGCCCCAGATACGCAGTATTTT. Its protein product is CATPGLAPDTQYF.

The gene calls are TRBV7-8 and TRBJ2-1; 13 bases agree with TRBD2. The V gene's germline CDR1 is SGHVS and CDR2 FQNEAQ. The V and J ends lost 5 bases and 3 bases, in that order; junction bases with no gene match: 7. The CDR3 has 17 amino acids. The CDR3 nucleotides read TGTGCCAGCAGCAACGGACTAGCGGGGGTTCTCTACAATGAGCAGTTCTTC. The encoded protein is CASSNGLAGVLYNEQFF.

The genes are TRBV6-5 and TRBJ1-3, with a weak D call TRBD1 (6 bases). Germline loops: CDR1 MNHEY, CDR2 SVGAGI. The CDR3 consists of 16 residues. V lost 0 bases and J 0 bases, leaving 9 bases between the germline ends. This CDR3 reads CASSYSRDNSGNTIYF. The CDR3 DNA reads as TGTGCCAGCAGTTACTCGAGGGACAACTCTGGAAACACCATATATTTT.

The CDR3 region is CASSRGGRGNEQYF. DNA of the CDR3: TGTGCCAGCAGCCGGGGGGGGCGCGGAAACGAGCAGTACTTC. This chain uses TRBV5-6 with TRBJ2-7; 8 bases are a match to TRBD2. Germline CDR1 and CDR2: SGHDT and YYEEEE. Trimming took 4 bases from V and 5 from J; bases not matched to a gene: 8. CDR3 length equals 14 residues.

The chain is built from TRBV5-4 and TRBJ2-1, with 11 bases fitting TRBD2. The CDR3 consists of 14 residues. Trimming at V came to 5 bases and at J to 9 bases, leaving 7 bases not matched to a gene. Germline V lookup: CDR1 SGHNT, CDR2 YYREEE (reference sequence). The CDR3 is CASRGTSGRGEQFF. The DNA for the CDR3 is TGTGCCAGCAGAGGGACTAGCGGTCGGGGTGAGCAGTTCTTC.

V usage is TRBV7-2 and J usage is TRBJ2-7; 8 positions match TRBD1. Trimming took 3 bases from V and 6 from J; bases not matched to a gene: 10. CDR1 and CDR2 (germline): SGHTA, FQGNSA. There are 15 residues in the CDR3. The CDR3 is CASSFQGQGATEQYF. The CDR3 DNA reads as TGTGCCAGCAGCTTTCAAGGCCAGGGGGCAACCGAGCAGTACTTC.

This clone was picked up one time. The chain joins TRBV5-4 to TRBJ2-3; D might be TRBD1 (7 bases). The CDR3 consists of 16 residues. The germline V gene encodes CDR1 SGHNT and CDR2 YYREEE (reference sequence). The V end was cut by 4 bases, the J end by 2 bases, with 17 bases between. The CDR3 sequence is CASSLLGGGPTDTQYF. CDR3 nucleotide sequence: TGTGCCAGCAGCCTCCTAGGAGGGGGCCCCACAGATACGCAGTATTTT. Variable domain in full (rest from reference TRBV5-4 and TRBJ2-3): ETGVTQSPTHLIKTRGQQVTLRCSSQSGHNTVSWYQQALGQGPQFIFQYYREEENGRGNFPPRFSGLQFPNYSSELNVNALELDDSALYLCASSLLGGGPTDTQYFGPGTRLTVL.

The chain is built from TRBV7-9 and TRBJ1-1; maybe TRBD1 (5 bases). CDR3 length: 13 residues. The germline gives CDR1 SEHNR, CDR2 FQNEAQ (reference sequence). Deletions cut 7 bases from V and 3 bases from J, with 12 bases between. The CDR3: CASNLGADTEAFF. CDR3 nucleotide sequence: TGTGCCAGCAATCTAGGGGCGGACACTGAAGCTTTCTTT.

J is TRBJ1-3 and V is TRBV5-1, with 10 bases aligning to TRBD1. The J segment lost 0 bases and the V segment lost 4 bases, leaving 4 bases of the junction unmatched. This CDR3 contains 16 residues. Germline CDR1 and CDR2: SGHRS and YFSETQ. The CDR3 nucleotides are TGCGCCAGCAGCCTCGACAGGGGGCTCTCTGGAAACACCATATATTTT. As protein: CASSLDRGLSGNTIYF.

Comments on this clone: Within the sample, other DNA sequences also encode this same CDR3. The DNA of the CDR3 is TGTGCCAGCAGCCAGGGGGCAGGGGTAAATTCACCCCTCCACTTT. It is translated as CASSQGAGVNSPLHF. The chain employs TRBV7-6 and TRBJ1-6; 8 bases align to TRBD1. From germline, CDR1 is SGHVS and CDR2 FNYEAQ. Trimming cost V 5 bases and J 7 bases; bases outside gene matches: 7. The CDR3 loop spans 15 amino acids. The full variable domain, completed using reference TRBV7-6 and TRBJ1-6, is GAGVSQSPRYKVTKRGQDVALRCDPISGHVSLYWYRQALGQGPEFLTYFNYEAQQDKSGLPNDRFSAERPEGSISTLTIQRTEQRDSAMYRCASSQGAGVNSPLHFGNGTRLTVT.

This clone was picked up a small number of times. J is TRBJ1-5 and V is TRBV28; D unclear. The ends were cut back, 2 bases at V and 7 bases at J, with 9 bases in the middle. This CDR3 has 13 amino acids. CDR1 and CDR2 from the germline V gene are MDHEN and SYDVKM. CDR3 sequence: CASSLTGGQPQHF. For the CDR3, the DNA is TGTGCCAGCAGTTTAACGGGTGGGCAGCCCCAGCATTTT.

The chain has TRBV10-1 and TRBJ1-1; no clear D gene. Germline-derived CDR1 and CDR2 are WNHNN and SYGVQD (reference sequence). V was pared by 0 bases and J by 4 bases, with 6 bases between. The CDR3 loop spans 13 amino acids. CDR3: CASSESSITEAFF. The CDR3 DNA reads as TGCGCCAGCAGTGAGTCCAGTATCACTGAAGCTTTCTTT.

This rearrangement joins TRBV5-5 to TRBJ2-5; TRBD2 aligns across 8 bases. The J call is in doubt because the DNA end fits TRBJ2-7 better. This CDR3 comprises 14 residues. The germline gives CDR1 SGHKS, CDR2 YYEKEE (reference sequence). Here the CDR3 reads CASYTGGKNHEQYF. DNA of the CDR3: TGTGCCAGCTATACGGGGGGGAAGAATCACGAGCAGTACTTC.

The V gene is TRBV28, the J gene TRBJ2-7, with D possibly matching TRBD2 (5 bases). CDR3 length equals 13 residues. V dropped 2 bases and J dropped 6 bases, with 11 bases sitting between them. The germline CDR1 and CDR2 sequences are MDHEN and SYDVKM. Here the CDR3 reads CASSLVARSEQYF. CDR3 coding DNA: TGTGCCAGCAGTTTAGTAGCGAGGAGCGAGCAGTACTTC.

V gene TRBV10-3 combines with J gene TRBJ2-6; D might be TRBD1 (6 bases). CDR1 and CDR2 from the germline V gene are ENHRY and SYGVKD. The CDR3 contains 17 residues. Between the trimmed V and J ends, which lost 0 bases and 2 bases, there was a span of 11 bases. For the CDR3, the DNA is TGTGCCATCAGTGAGTCGAACAGGGCAGCTGGGGCCAACGTCCTGACTTTC. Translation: CAISESNRAAGANVLTF.

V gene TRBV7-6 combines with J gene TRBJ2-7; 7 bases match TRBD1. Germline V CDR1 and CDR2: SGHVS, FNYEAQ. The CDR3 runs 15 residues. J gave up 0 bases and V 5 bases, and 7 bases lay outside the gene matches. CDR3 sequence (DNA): TGTGCCAGCAGCAACCAGGGGGACGGCTCCTACGAGCAGTACTTC. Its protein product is CASSNQGDGSYEQYF.

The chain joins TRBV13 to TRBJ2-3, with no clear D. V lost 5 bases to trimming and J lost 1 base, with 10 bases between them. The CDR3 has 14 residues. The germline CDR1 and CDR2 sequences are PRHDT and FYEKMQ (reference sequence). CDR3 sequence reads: CASSPPGRTDTQYF. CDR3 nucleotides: TGTGCCAGCAGCCCCCCTGGGCGCACAGATACGCAGTATTTT.

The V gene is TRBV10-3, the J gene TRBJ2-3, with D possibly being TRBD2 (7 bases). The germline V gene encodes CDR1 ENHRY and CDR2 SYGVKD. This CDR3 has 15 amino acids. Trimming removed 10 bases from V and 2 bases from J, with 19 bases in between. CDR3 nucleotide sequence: TGTGCCACGCCCCTAGGGGGGGGAGACACAGATACGCAGTATTTT. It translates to CATPLGGGDTDTQYF.

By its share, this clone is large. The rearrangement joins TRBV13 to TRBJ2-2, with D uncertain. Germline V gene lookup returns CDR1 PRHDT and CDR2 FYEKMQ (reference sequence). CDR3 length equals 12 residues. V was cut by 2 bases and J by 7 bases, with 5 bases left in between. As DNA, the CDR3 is TGTGCCAGCAGCTTATTTAGCGGGGAGCTGTTTTTT. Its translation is CASSLFSGELFF.

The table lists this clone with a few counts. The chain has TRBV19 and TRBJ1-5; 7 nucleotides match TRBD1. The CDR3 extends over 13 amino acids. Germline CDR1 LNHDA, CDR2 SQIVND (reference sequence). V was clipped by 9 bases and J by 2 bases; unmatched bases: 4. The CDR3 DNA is TGTGCCAGCCGAGGACAGGGCAATCAGCCCCAGCATTTT. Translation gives CASRGQGNQPQHF.

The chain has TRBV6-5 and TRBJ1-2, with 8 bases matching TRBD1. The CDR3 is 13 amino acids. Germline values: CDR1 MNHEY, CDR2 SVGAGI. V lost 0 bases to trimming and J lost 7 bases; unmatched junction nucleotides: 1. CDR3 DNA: TGTGCCAGCAGTTACTCCGGACAGGGTGGCTACACCTTC. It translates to CASSYSGQGGYTF.

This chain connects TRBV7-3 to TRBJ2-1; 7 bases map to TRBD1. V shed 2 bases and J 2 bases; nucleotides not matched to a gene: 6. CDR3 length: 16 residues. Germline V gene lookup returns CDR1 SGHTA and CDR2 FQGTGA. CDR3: CASSLGTGEPYNEQFF. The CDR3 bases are TGTGCCAGCAGCTTAGGTACAGGGGAGCCCTACAATGAGCAGTTCTTC. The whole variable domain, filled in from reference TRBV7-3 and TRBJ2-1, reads GAGVSQTPSNKVTEKGKYVELRCDPISGHTALYWYRQSLGQGPEFLIYFQGTGAADDSGLPNDRFFAVRPEGSVSTLKIQRTERGDSAVYLCASSLGTGEPYNEQFFGPGTRLTVL.

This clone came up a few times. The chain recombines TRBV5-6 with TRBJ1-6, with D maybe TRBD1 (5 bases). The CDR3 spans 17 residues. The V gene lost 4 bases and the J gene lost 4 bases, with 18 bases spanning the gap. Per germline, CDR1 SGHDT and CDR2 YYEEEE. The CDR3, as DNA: TGTGCCAGCAGCAGCCAGGGAAGGTCGTTTTATAATTCACCCCTCCACTTT. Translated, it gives CASSSQGRSFYNSPLHF.

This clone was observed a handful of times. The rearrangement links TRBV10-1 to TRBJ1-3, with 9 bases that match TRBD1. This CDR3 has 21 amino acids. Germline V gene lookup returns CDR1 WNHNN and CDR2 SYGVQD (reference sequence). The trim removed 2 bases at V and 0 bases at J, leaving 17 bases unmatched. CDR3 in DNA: TGCGCCAGCAGTGAGCCGTATAGGACAGGGGAGCCTATTTCCTCTGGAAACACCATATATTTT. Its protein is CASSEPYRTGEPISSGNTIYF.

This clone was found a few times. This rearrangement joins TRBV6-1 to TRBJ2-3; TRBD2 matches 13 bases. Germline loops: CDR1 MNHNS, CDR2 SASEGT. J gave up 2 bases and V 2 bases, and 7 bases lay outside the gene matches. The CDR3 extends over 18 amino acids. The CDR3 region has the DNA TGTGCCAGCAGTGAACGACTAGCGGGGGGCCGCATCACAGATACGCAGTATTTT. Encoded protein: CASSERLAGGRITDTQYF.

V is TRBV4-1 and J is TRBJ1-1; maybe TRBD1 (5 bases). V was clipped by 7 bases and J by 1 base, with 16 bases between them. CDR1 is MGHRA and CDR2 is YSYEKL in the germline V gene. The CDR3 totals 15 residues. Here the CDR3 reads CASTSSGGGNTEAFF. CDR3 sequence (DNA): TGCGCCAGCACCTCAAGCGGGGGGGGGAACACTGAAGCTTTCTTT.